This TCR beta chain came from a study of CD8+ T cells in alopecia areata. Study-level information: Scalp area affected, as a percentage, set the severity score of treated patients. The study, taken as a whole, reports: Higher clonality was seen in lesional scalp than in normal scalp, especially in alopecia totalis/universalis. The study found that many expanded lesional clones persisted in scalp and blood during tofacitinib.

The sample's treatment: oral pan-JAK inhibitor, 5-10 mg twice daily. Lesional scalp punch biopsies and peripheral blood were collected from alopecia areata patients. Notes on this clone: Its cognate antigen is unknown.

In each case, RNA was isolated and then reverse transcribed into cDNA as the sequencing template. Here immunoSEQ multiplex PCR was the method, and the copy in TCRdb shows in-frame clones only, minus some. Among fewer than 100,000 clones listed, roughly 64% were seen once. Trimming shortened V by 4 bases and J by 6 bases, and 5 bases separated the two germline ends. This CDR3 spans 11 amino acids. Germline CDR1 reads SGHRS; CDR2 reads YFSETQ. This clonotype was obtained from a human donor with alopecia areata. The rearrangement joins TRBV5-1 to TRBJ2-1; D not resolved. Here the sequenced sample was CD8+ T cells sorted from blood, taken at week 4, from a patient treated with tofacitinib. The DNA of the CDR3 is TGCGCCAGCAGCGTGAGCAATGAGCAGTTCTTC. This codes for CASSVSNEQFF.